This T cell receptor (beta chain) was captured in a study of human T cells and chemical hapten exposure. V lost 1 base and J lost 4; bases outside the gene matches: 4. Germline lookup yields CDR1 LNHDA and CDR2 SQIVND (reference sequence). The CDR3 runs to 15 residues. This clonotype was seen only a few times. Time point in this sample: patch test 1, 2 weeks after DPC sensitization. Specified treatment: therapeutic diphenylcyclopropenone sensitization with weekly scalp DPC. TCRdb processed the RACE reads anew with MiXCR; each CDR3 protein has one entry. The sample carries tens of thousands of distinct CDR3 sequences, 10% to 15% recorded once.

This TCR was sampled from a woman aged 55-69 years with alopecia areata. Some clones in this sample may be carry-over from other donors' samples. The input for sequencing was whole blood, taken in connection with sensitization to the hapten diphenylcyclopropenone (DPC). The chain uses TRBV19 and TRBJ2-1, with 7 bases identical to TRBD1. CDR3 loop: CASSIAQGVYNEQFF. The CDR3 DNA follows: TGTGCCAGTAGTATAGCGCAGGGGGTATACAATGAGCAGTTCTTC. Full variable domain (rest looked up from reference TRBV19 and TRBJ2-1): DGGITQSPKYLFRKEGQNVTLSCEQNLNHDAMYWYRQDPGQGLRLIYYSQIVNDFQKGDIAEGYSVSREKKESFPLTVTSAQKNPTAFYLCASSIAQGVYNEQFFGPGTRLTVL.